The present T cell receptor beta chain was sequenced within a study of T cell changes during pregnancy in multiple sclerosis. Clones were sequenced by immunoSEQ multiplex PCR, and TCRdb holds only the in-frame ones, with some missing. The sample carries tens of thousands of clones, approximately 96% recorded once. The CDR3 consists of 14 residues. Per germline, CDR1 MNHEY and CDR2 SVGAGI. The junction had 2 bases not matched to a gene; V was cut back by 2 bases and J by 2 bases. Sample: CD8+ T cells from peripheral blood mononuclear cells, taken after pregnancy. The chain has TRBV6-5 and TRBJ2-7; TRBD2 matches 8 bases. This TCR was sampled from a female donor with multiple sclerosis, enrolled in a pregnancy study. The CDR3 DNA sequence: TGTGCCAGCAGTTACACTAGCGGTCCCTACGAGCAGTACTTC. The encoded protein is CASSYTSGPYEQYF.